The present TCR beta chain was sequenced within a study of blood T cell repertoires in COVID-19. Study overall: Sites across the United States, Italy and Spain contributed samples from acute and convalescent COVID-19. Sample material is recorded as cDNA or gDNA derived from T cells, B-cell-depleted T cells, or PBMCs.

As originally analysed: Estimation of nucleated cell counts was performed using reference gene primer amplification. TCRdb keeps only in-frame clones here, not all; method: immunoSEQ multiplex PCR. Clonal size and the V and J genes are those of that table, whereas D and trimming came from the DNA. Of 200,000 to 250,000 clones listed, around nine tenths are singletons. This clone was detected a few times. There are 13 residues in the CDR3. Germline assignment: CDR1 MRHNA and CDR2 SNTAGT. Trimming cost V 0 bases and J 7 bases, with 4 bases left between them. This TCR derives from a woman aged 70-85 years with active or convalescent COVID-19. Source material: peripheral blood. The V gene is TRBV6-4, the J gene TRBJ1-6; unclear D gene. CDR3 amino acids: CASSDSTNSPLHF. CDR3 bases: TGTGCCAGCAGTGACTCGACAAATTCACCCCTCCACTTT.